This T cell receptor (beta chain) stems from a study of T cell changes during pregnancy in multiple sclerosis. Only in-frame clones appear in the TCRdb table, and some are missing; sequencing was by immunoSEQ multiplex PCR. This sample has 90,000 to 120,000 clones, with 85% to 95% found just once. The V gene end was trimmed by 2 bases and the J gene end by 0 bases; junction bases not matched to a gene: 1. Germline-derived CDR1 and CDR2 are KGHSH and LQKENI. The CDR3 extends over 15 amino acids. The sequences come from peripheral blood, collected in the third trimester of pregnancy. This TCR was recovered from a female donor in good health, enrolled as a control in a pregnancy study. This sequence joins TRBV18 and TRBJ1-5; 7 bases are shared with TRBD1. The CDR3 here is CASSPNRGSNQPQHF. The CDR3 region has the DNA TGTGCCAGCTCACCAAACAGGGGTAGCAATCAGCCCCAGCATTTT.